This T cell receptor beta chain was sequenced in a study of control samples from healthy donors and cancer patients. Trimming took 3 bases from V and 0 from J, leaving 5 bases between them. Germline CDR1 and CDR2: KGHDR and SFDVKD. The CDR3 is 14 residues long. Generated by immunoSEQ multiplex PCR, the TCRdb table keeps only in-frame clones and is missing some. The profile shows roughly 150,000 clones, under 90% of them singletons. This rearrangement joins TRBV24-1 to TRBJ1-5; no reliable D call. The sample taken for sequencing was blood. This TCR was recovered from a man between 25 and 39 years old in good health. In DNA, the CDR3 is TGTGCCACCAGTGATACCCATAGCAATCAGCCCCAGCATTTT. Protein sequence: CATSDTHSNQPQHF.